This T cell receptor (beta chain) was identified in a study of control samples from healthy donors and cancer patients. In germline, CDR1 is MNHEY, CDR2 SVGAGI. Trimming took 6 bases from V and 2 from J, leaving 14 bases between them. This CDR3 is built from 15 residues. The repertoire was sequenced with immunoSEQ multiplex PCR; TCRdb's copy has only in-frame clones and lacks some. The sample contains 75,000 to 95,000 clones, over 75% of which appear only once. The sequence came from a woman between 50 and 59 years old in good health. V gene TRBV6-5 combines with J gene TRBJ1-5; a possible D gene is TRBD1 (5 bases). Material: blood. The DNA of the CDR3 is TGTGCCAGCAGCGCTGGCGGGACGGGCAATCAGCCCCAGCATTTT. Translation gives CASSAGGTGNQPQHF.